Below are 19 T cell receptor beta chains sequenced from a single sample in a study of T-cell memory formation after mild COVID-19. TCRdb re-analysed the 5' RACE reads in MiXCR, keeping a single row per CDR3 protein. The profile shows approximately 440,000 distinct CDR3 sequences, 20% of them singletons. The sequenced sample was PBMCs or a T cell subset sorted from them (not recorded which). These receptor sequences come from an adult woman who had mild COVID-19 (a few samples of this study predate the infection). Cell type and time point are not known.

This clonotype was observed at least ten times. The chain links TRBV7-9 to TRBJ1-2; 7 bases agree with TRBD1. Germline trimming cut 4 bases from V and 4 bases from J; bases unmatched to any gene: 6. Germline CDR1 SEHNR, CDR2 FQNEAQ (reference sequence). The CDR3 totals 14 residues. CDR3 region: CASSSLGGSYGYTF. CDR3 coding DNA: TGTGCCAGCAGCTCACTAGGGGGCTCCTATGGCTACACCTTC.

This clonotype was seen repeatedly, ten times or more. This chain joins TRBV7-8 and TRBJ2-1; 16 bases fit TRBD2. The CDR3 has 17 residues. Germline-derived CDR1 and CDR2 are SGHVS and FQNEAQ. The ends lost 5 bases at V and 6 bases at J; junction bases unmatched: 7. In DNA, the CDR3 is TGTGCCAGCAGCCCCTCGGGACTAGCGGGGGGGGGCAATGAGCAGTTCTTC. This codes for CASSPSGLAGGGNEQFF.

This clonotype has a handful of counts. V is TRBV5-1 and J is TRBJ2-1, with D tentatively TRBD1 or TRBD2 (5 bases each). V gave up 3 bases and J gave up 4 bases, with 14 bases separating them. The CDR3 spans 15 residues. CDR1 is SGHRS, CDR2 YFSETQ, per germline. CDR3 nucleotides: TGCGCCAGCAGCTGGTCGGGACGGATGTACAATGAGCAGTTCTTC. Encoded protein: CASSWSGRMYNEQFF.

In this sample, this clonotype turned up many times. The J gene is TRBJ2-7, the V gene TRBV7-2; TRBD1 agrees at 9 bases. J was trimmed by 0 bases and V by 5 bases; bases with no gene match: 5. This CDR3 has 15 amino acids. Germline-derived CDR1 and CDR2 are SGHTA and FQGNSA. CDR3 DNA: TGTGCCAGCAGCACCGGACAGGGGATCTCCTACGAGCAGTACTTC. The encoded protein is CASSTGQGISYEQYF. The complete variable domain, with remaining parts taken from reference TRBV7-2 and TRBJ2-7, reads GAGVSQSPSNKVTEKGKDVELRCDPISGHTALYWYRQSLGQGLEFLIYFQGNSAPDKSGLPSDRFSAERTGGSVSTLTIQRTQQEDSAVYLCASSTGQGISYEQYFGPGTRLTVT.

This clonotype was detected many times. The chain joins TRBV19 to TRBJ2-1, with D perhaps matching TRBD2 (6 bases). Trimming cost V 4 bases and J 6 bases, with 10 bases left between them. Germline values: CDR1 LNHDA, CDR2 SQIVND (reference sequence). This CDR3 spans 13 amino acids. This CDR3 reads CASSTLRGNEQFF. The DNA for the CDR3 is TGTGCCAGTAGTACCCTGCGGGGCAATGAGCAGTTCTTC.

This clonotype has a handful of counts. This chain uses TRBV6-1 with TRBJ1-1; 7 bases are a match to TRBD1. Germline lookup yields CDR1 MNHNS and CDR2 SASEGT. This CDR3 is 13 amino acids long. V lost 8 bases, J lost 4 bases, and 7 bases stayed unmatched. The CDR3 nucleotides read TGTGCCAGCGTAGGGGGCCCGGGCACTGAAGCTTTCTTT. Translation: CASVGGPGTEAFF.

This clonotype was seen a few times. As DNA, the CDR3 is TGTGCCAGTAGTCTCCAGACGGAGAGGAATCAGCCCCAGCATTTT. Amino acids: CASSLQTERNQPQHF. V and J are TRBV19 and TRBJ1-5; no firm D call. This CDR3 has 15 amino acids. V lost 5 bases to trimming and J lost 4 bases, with 15 bases between them. The V gene's germline CDR1 is LNHDA and CDR2 SQIVND (reference sequence).

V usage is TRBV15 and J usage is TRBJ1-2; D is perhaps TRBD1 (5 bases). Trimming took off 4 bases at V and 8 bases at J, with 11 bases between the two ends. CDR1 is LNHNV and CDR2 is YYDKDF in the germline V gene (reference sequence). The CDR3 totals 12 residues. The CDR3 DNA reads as TGTGCCACCAGCACCGGGACTGGGGGCTACACCTTC. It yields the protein CATSTGTGGYTF. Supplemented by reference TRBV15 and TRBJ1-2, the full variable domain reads DAMVIQNPRYQVTQFGKPVTLSCSQTLNHNVMYWYQQKSSQAPKLLFHYYDKDFNNEADTPDNFQSRRPNTSFCFLDIRSPGLGDTAMYLCATSTGTGGYTFGSGTRLTVV.

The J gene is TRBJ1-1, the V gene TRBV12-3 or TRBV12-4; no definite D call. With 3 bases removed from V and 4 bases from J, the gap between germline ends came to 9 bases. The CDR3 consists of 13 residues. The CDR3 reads CASSFMRATEAFF. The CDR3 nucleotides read TGTGCCAGCAGTTTTATGAGGGCCACTGAAGCTTTCTTT.

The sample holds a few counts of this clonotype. The CDR3: CASSPWSIDYNEQFF. For the CDR3, the DNA is TGTGCCAGCAGCCCCTGGAGTATCGATTACAATGAGCAGTTCTTC. This chain connects TRBV5-5 to TRBJ2-1; D call uncertain. V was cut by 4 bases and J by 4 bases, with 15 bases left in between. The CDR3 length is 15 residues. Germline-derived CDR1 and CDR2 are SGHKS and YYEKEE (reference sequence). The complete variable domain, with remaining parts taken from reference TRBV5-5 and TRBJ2-1, reads DAGVTQSPTHLIKTRGQQVTLRCSPISGHKSVSWYQQVLGQGPQFIFQYYEKEERGRGNFPDRFSARQFPNYSSELNVNALLLGDSALYLCASSPWSIDYNEQFFGPGTRLTVL.

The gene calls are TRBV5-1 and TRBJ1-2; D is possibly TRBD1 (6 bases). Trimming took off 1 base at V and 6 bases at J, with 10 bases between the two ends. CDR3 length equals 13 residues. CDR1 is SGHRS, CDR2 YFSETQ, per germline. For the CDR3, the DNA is TGCGCCAGCAGCTTGAGGCCAGGGGATGGCTACACCTTC. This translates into CASSLRPGDGYTF.

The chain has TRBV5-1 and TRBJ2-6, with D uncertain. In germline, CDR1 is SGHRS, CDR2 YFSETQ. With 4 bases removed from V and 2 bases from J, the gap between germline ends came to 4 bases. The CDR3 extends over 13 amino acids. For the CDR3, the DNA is TGCGCCAGCAGCGGGCCTGGGGCCAACGTCCTGACTTTC. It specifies CASSGPGANVLTF.

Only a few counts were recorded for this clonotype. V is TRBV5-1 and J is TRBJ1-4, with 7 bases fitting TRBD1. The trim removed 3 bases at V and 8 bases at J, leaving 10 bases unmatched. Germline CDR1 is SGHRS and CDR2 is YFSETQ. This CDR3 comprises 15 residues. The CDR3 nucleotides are TGCGCCAGCAGCTCCTCAACGACAGGGAACGAAAAACTGTTTTTT. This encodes CASSSSTTGNEKLFF. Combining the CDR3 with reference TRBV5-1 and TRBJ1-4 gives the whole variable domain KAGVTQTPRYLIKTRGQQVTLSCSPISGHRSVSWYQQTPGQGLQFLFEYFSETQRNKGNFPGRFSGRQFSNSRSEMNVSTLELGDSALYLCASSSSTTGNEKLFFGSGTQLSVL.

The CDR3 region has the DNA TGTGCCAGCAGTTACAGGGGGTCGAGCGATGAGCAGTTCTTC. This encodes CASSYRGSSDEQFF. The chain couples TRBV12-3 or TRBV12-4 to TRBJ2-1; TRBD1 aligns across 8 bases. The CDR3 spans 14 residues. The V segment lost 4 bases and the J segment 8 bases; nucleotides outside the gene matches: 7.

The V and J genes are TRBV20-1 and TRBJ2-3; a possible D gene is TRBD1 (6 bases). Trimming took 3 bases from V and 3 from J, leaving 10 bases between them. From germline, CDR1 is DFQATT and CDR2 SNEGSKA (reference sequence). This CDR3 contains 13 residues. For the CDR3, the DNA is TGCAGTGCTAGTAGGGACACTACAGATACGCAGTATTTT. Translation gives CSASRDTTDTQYF.

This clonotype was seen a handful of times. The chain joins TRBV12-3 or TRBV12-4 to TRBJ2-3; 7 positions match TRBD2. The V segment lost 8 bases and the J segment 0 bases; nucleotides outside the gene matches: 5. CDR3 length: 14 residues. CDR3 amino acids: CASLSGVSTDTQYF. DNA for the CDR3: TGTGCCAGCCTGAGCGGGGTTAGCACAGATACGCAGTATTTT.

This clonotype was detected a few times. In DNA, the CDR3 is TGTGCCAGCAGTTCGCCCCCAAGACTAGCGGAAGCCTACAATGAGCAGTTCTTC. Translating gives CASSSPPRLAEAYNEQFF. This chain connects TRBV28 to TRBJ2-1; 9 bases are shared with TRBD2. Germline V lookup: CDR1 MDHEN, CDR2 SYDVKM. There are 18 residues in the CDR3. Trimming cost V 4 bases and J 2 bases; bases outside gene matches: 12.

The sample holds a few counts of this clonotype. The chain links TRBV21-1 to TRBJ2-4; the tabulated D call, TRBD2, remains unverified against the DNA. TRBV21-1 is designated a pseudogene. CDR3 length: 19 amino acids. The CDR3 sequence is CASSKARNSQEGAKNIQYF. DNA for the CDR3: TGTGCCAGCAGCAAAGCTCGGAACAGCCAGGAGGGAGCCAAAAACATTCAGTACTTC.

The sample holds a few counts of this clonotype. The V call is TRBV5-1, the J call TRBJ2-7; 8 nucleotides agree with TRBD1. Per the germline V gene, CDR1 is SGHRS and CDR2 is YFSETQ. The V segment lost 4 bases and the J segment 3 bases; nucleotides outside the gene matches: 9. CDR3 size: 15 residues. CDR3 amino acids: CASSLEGQVSYEQYF. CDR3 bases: TGCGCCAGCAGCCTGGAGGGACAGGTCAGCTACGAGCAGTACTTC.